A single sample gave rise to the 19 T cell receptor beta chains below, sequenced in a study of shared clonotypes between healthy human individuals. Clones were sequenced by immunoSEQ multiplex PCR, and TCRdb holds only the in-frame ones, with some missing. Among a few million clones, 85% to 95% were seen once, and the ten largest hold more than 0.35%. Material: naive CD4+ T cells from PBMCs. Described subset: CD45RA+ positively selected. Receptor source: a man between 18 and 29 years old in good health. Some clones in this sample may be carry-over from other donors' samples.

This chain's CDR3 is CASSRGPMRNQPQHF. CDR3 bases: TGTGCCAGCAGCAGGGGACCTATGAGGAATCAGCCCCAGCATTTT. The genes are TRBV5-6 and TRBJ1-5, with D possibly TRBD1 on 5 matching bases. Germline V gene lookup returns CDR1 SGHDT and CDR2 YYEEEE. The germline V and J ends were trimmed by 4 bases and 4 bases, with 15 bases remaining between them. The CDR3 contains 15 residues.

This clone was counted once. This rearrangement joins TRBV18 to TRBJ1-4; the D gene is possibly TRBD1 (6 bases). Germline assignment: CDR1 KGHSH and CDR2 LQKENI. The CDR3 extends over 20 amino acids. Trimming left V 6 bases short and J 2 bases short, with 28 bases between. CDR3 in DNA: TGTGCCAGCTCCCTAACCACCGTACGGACAGAGACTCGCACTAATGAAAAACTGTTTTTT. It translates to CASSLTTVRTETRTNEKLFF.

As concerns this clone: This sample includes further DNA sequences coding for the same CDR3. This chain links TRBV5-1 with TRBJ2-3; D is uncertain. CDR1 and CDR2 (germline): SGHRS, YFSETQ. V was shortened by 4 bases and J by 3 bases, with 6 bases between the two germline ends. The CDR3 extends over 12 amino acids. The CDR3 nucleotides read TGCGCCAGCAGCCCCGATACAGATACGCAGTATTTT. Protein: CASSPDTDTQYF.

V is TRBV5-8 and J is TRBJ1-1, with 7 bases aligning to TRBD1. The trim removed 4 bases at V and 5 bases at J, leaving 5 bases unmatched. There are 13 residues in the CDR3. The germline V gene has CDR1 SGHTS and CDR2 YDEGEE. The CDR3 DNA follows: TGTGCCAGCAGCATAACAGGGGATACTGAAGCTTTCTTT. Protein sequence: CASSITGDTEAFF.

The rearrangement joins TRBV5-1 to TRBJ2-7, with TRBD1 matching over 9 bases. This CDR3 comprises 14 residues. The germline V gene has CDR1 SGHRS and CDR2 YFSETQ. After removal of 3 bases from V and 8 bases from J, the junction contained 9 bases not matched to a gene. Written as DNA, the CDR3 is TGCGCCAGCAGCTCTGGGACAGGGAATGCAAAGCAGTACTTC. It is translated as CASSSGTGNAKQYF.

As concerns this clone: The same CDR3 can be traced to other DNA sequences in this sample. The gene calls are TRBV5-1 and TRBJ2-2; 8 bases agree with TRBD2. The V gene end was trimmed by 0 bases and the J gene end by 7 bases; junction bases not matched to a gene: 2. CDR3 length equals 14 residues. Germline lookup yields CDR1 SGHRS and CDR2 YFSETQ. Here the CDR3 DNA reads TGCGCCAGCAGCTTGGTCGGGAGGGGCGGGGAGCTGTTTTTT. It is translated as CASSLVGRGGELFF. Variable domain in full (rest from reference TRBV5-1 and TRBJ2-2): KAGVTQTPRYLIKTRGQQVTLSCSPISGHRSVSWYQQTPGQGLQFLFEYFSETQRNKGNFPGRFSGRQFSNSRSEMNVSTLELGDSALYLCASSLVGRGGELFFGEGSRLTVL.

This sequence joins TRBV19 and TRBJ1-2, with D maybe TRBD1 (5 bases). CDR3 length: 15 amino acids. Germline loops: CDR1 LNHDA, CDR2 SQIVND (reference sequence). Trimming pared 7 bases from V and 2 bases from J, leaving 17 bases between. The CDR3 region is CASTNAGTENYGYTF. In DNA form, the CDR3 reads TGTGCCAGTACCAATGCCGGGACGGAAAACTATGGCTACACCTTC.

This chain uses TRBV5-4 with TRBJ1-3; no clear D gene. V was pared by 1 base and J by 0 bases, with 11 bases between. The germline V gene encodes CDR1 SGHNT and CDR2 YYREEE (reference sequence). This CDR3 contains 16 residues. In DNA, the CDR3 is TGTGCCAGCAGCTTGTACGGGAGGTACTCTGGAAACACCATATATTTT. Translation: CASSLYGRYSGNTIYF.

The chain combines TRBV19 with TRBJ2-3; D ambiguous. Germline lookup yields CDR1 LNHDA and CDR2 SQIVND (reference sequence). The CDR3 consists of 12 residues. The ends were cut back, 7 bases at V and 4 bases at J, with 9 bases in the middle. As DNA, the CDR3 is TGTGCCAGTACGGCGAGTGCAGATACGCAGTATTTT. Translated: CASTASADTQYF.

CDR3 sequence reads: CASSFQRNTEAFF. For the CDR3, the DNA is TGTGCCAGCAGCTTTCAGCGGAACACTGAAGCTTTCTTT. This rearrangement joins TRBV5-8 to TRBJ1-1; D call uncertain. The CDR3 is 13 amino acids. V dropped 2 bases and J dropped 1 base, with 6 bases sitting between them. Germline loops: CDR1 SGHTS, CDR2 YDEGEE.

Of note for this clone: The same CDR3 arises from other DNA sequences in this sample as well. This rearrangement joins TRBV28 to TRBJ2-5; D not resolved. CDR1 and CDR2 (germline): MDHEN, SYDVKM. V was pared by 3 bases and J by 2 bases, with 4 bases between. CDR3 length: 12 residues. The CDR3 protein is CASSLSQETQYF. The CDR3 DNA follows: TGTGCCAGCAGTTTGTCACAAGAGACCCAGTACTTC. Full variable domain (missing parts from reference TRBV28 and TRBJ2-5): DVKVTQSSRYLVKRTGEKVFLECVQDMDHENMFWYRQDPGLGLRLIYFSYDVKMKEKGDIPEGYSVSREKKERFSLILESASTNQTSMYLCASSLSQETQYFGPGTRLLVL.

As to this clone: Other DNA variants within this sample encode the same CDR3. J is TRBJ1-1 and V is TRBV9; 8 nucleotides align to TRBD1. This CDR3 spans 14 amino acids. V lost 3 bases and J lost 2; bases outside the gene matches: 3. Germline assignment: CDR1 SGDLS and CDR2 YYNGEE. CDR3 bases: TGTGCCAGCAGCGCCGGGACAGGAAACACTGAAGCTTTCTTT. Amino acid sequence: CASSAGTGNTEAFF. Supplemented by reference TRBV9 and TRBJ1-1, the full variable domain reads DSGVTQTPKHLITATGQRVTLRCSPRSGDLSVYWYQQSLDQGLQFLIQYYNGEERAKGNILERFSAQQFPDLHSELNLSSLELGDSALYFCASSAGTGNTEAFFGQGTRLTVV.

J is TRBJ2-1 and V is TRBV11-3; the D gene is possibly TRBD1 (6 bases). The CDR3 has 13 amino acids. Germline CDR1 SGHNT, CDR2 YENEEA. V gave up 5 bases and J gave up 7 bases, with 12 bases separating them. CDR3 protein: CASSAHDRNEQFF. The CDR3 DNA follows: TGTGCCAGCAGCGCCCACGACAGGAATGAGCAGTTCTTC.

The V and J genes are TRBV4-3 and TRBJ2-7; TRBD1 might be the D (6 bases). Germline CDR1 LGHNA, CDR2 YSLEER. This CDR3 region has 17 residues. Trimming removed 1 base at V and 0 bases at J, with 16 bases between. CDR3 residues: CASSQATQGAYSYEQYF. The CDR3 DNA is TGCGCCAGCAGCCAAGCTACACAGGGAGCTTACTCCTACGAGCAGTACTTC.

The rearrangement links TRBV11-2 to TRBJ1-2; D is unresolved. The CDR3 runs 13 residues. The V end lost 2 bases, the J end lost 6 bases, and 10 bases lay between the germline ends. The germline V gene has CDR1 SGHAT and CDR2 FQNNGV. CDR3 amino acids: CASSLRDGDGYTF. In DNA, the CDR3 is TGTGCCAGCAGCTTACGGGATGGAGATGGCTACACCTTC.

This chain connects TRBV18 to TRBJ2-3, with D tentatively TRBD1 (5 bases). The CDR3 runs 14 residues. Per germline, CDR1 KGHSH and CDR2 LQKENI. Trimming cost V 0 bases and J 6 bases, with 10 bases left between them. For the CDR3, the DNA is TGTGCCAGCTCACCACCGGGGCCTCGGGATACGCAGTATTTT. Amino acid sequence: CASSPPGPRDTQYF. The variable domain in full, with the rest retrieved from reference TRBV18 and TRBJ2-3, is NAGVMQNPRHLVRRRGQEARLRCSPMKGHSHVYWYRQLPEEGLKFMVYLQKENIIDESGMPKERFSAEFPKEGPSILRIQQVVRGDSAAYFCASSPPGPRDTQYFGPGTRLTVL.

This clone is a singleton in its sample. The rearrangement links TRBV6-5 to TRBJ2-7; 10 nucleotides line up with TRBD2. The CDR3 spans 13 residues. The germline V gene has CDR1 MNHEY and CDR2 SVGAGI. V trimming: 8 bases; J trimming: 7 bases; junction bases outside the gene matches: 8. The CDR3 spells CASGRTSGREQYF. In DNA form, the CDR3 reads TGTGCCAGCGGCAGGACTAGCGGAAGGGAGCAGTACTTC.

The V gene is TRBV5-1, the J gene TRBJ1-3; 7 bases fit TRBD1. Trimming at V came to 5 bases and at J to 8 bases, leaving 10 bases not matched to a gene. CDR3 length: 14 residues. Germline CDR1 reads SGHRS; CDR2 reads YFSETQ. For the CDR3, the DNA is TGCGCCAGCAGGTCGGAGGGGGCTCCGGACACCATATATTTT. Translation gives CASRSEGAPDTIYF. Variable domain in full (rest from reference TRBV5-1 and TRBJ1-3): KAGVTQTPRYLIKTRGQQVTLSCSPISGHRSVSWYQQTPGQGLQFLFEYFSETQRNKGNFPGRFSGRQFSNSRSEMNVSTLELGDSALYLCASRSEGAPDTIYFGEGSWLTVV.

This clone was observed once. J is TRBJ2-3 and V is TRBV6-1; 7 nucleotides match TRBD1. Per the germline V gene, CDR1 is MNHNS and CDR2 is SASEGT. The CDR3 has 13 amino acids. The J segment lost 4 bases and the V segment lost 6 bases, leaving 4 bases of the junction unmatched. CDR3 DNA sequence: TGTGCCAGCAGGACAGGGTTCGCAGATACGCAGTATTTT. Its protein is CASRTGFADTQYF.